This T cell receptor beta chain came from a study of shared clonotypes between healthy human individuals. V lost 5 bases to trimming and J lost 10 bases, with 18 bases between them. Germline V gives CDR1 MNHEY, CDR2 SVGAGI. The length of the CDR3 is 14 residues. In the authors' workflow: Junction-only sequences produced by ImmunoSEQ had no quality scores, so filtering differed. TCRdb's copy holds only in-frame clones and misses some; the assay was immunoSEQ multiplex PCR. V and J calls and clone size follow that table, whereas D and trimming were derived from the DNA. The sample has hundreds of thousands of clones, more than 70% seen once.

V and J are TRBV6-5 and TRBJ2-1, with a tentative D call TRBD2 (6 bases). The TCR was taken from a woman aged 25 to 39 in good health. The sequenced sample was memory CD4+ T cells sorted from blood. Noted subset: CD45RA-negative fraction. The CDR3 DNA follows: TGTGCCAGCAGTATTTCGCTAGCGAGCGGCGAGCAGTTCTTC. Translated: CASSISLASGEQFF.